This T cell receptor (beta chain) was observed in a study of cytomegalovirus exposure and HLA in healthy donors. CDR1 is ENHRY and CDR2 is SYGVKD in the germline V gene. The trim removed 5 bases at V and 3 bases at J, leaving 8 bases unmatched. This CDR3 has 16 residues. PCR employed 60 Vbeta and 13 Jbeta primers. Assay used: immunoSEQ multiplex PCR; TCRdb lists only in-frame clones, some missing. The data show about 140,000 clones, with 76% seen just once and around 3.1% held by the top ten. Sequences were obtained from PBMCs. This sequence originates from a man between 35 and 55 years old in good health and CMV-seronegative. The genes are TRBV10-3 and TRBJ2-3; 10 bases are a match to TRBD2. DNA of the CDR3: TGTGCCATCAGTCCCTCGGGACTAGCGATGACAGATACGCAGTATTTT. This encodes CAISPSGLAMTDTQYF.